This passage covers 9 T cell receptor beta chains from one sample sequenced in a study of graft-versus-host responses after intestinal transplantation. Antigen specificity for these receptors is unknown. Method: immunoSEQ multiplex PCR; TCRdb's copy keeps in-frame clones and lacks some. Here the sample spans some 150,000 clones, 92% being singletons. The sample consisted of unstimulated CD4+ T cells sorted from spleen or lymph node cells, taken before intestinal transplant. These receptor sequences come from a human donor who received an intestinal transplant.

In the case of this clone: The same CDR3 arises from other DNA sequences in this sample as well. The CDR3 coding sequence is TGTGCCAGCAGCTTAGGCCAGGATAGCTCCTACGAGCAGTACTTC. Translating it yields CASSLGQDSSYEQYF. The V gene is TRBV7-9, the J gene TRBJ2-7; D is ambiguous. Trimming cost V 1 base and J 0 bases, with 10 bases left between them. The length of the CDR3 is 15 residues. The germline CDR1 and CDR2 sequences are SEHNR and FQNEAQ (reference sequence).

The CDR3 protein is CASSSEGGSLNEQYF. The CDR3 region has the DNA TGTGCCAGCAGTTCCGAGGGGGGGAGTCTAAACGAGCAGTACTTC. This rearrangement joins TRBV6-5 to TRBJ2-7, with D tentatively TRBD2 (7 bases). Trimming stripped 4 bases from V and 5 bases from J, with 18 bases between. Per germline, CDR1 MNHEY and CDR2 SVGAGI. There are 15 residues in the CDR3.

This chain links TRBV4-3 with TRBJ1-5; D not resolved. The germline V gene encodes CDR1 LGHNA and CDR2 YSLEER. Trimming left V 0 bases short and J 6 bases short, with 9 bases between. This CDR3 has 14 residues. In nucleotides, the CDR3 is TGCGCCAGCAGCCAAGATCAGTTAGGTCAGCCCCAGCATTTT. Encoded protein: CASSQDQLGQPQHF.

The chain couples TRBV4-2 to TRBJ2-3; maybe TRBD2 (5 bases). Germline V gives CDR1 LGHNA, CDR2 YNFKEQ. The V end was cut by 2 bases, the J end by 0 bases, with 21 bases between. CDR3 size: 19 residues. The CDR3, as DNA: TGTGCCAGCAGCCAACAAGGGCACCGGTTGGGAGCTAGCACAGATACGCAGTATTTT. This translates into CASSQQGHRLGASTDTQYF.

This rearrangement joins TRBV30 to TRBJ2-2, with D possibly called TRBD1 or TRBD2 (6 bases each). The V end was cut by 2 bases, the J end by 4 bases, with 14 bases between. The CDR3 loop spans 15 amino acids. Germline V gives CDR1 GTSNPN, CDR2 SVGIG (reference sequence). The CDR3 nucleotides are TGTGCCTGGAGTTCCTGGGGGGCAGGCACCGGGGAGCTGTTTTTT. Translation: CAWSSWGAGTGELFF.

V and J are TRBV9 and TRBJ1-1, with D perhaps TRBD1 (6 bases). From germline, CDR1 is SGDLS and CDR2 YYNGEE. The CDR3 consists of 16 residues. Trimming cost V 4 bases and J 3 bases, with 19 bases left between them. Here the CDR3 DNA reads TGTGCCAGCAGCTCTAACCCCCACAGGGAATACACTGAAGCTTTCTTT. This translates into CASSSNPHREYTEAFF.

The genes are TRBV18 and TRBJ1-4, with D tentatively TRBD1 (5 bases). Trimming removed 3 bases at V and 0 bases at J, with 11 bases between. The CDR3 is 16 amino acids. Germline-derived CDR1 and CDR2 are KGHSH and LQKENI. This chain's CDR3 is CASSPSQGSTNEKLFF. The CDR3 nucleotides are TGTGCCAGCTCACCCTCGCAGGGATCAACTAATGAAAAACTGTTTTTT. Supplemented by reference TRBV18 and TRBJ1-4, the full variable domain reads NAGVMQNPRHLVRRRGQEARLRCSPMKGHSHVYWYRQLPEEGLKFMVYLQKENIIDESGMPKERFSAEFPKEGPSILRIQQVVRGDSAAYFCASSPSQGSTNEKLFFGSGTQLSVL.

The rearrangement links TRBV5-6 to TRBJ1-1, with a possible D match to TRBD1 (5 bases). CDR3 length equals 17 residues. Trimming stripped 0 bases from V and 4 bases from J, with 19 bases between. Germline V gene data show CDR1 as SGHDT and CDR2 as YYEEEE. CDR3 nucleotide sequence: TGTGCCAGCAGCTTGGGGATCAGACAGAGGGCTAGCACTGAAGCTTTCTTT. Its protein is CASSLGIRQRASTEAFF.

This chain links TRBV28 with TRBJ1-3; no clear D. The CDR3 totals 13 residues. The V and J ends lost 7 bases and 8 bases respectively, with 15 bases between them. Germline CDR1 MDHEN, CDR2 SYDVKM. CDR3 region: CASTANDGDTIYF. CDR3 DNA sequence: TGTGCCAGCACTGCAAACGACGGGGACACCATATATTTT. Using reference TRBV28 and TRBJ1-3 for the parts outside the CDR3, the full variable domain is DVKVTQSSRYLVKRTGEKVFLECVQDMDHENMFWYRQDPGLGLRLIYFSYDVKMKEKGDIPEGYSVSREKKERFSLILESASTNQTSMYLCASTANDGDTIYFGEGSWLTVV.